This entry lists 14 T cell receptor beta chains sequenced from one sample in a study of blood T cell repertoires in COVID-19. The data were produced by immunoSEQ multiplex PCR, yet TCRdb's version contains in-frame clones alone and is incomplete. Here the sample spans 80,000 to 100,000 clones, about 85% being singletons. The source material was peripheral blood. These TCRs come from a man aged 60-69 years with acute or convalescent COVID-19.

This clone occurred once. V is TRBV24-1 and J is TRBJ2-2; TRBD2 matches 8 bases. This CDR3 comprises 16 residues. Trimming removed 4 bases from V and 4 bases from J; junction bases left unmatched: 7. Germline V gene sequence: CDR1 KGHDR, CDR2 SFDVKD. The DNA of the CDR3 is TGTGCCACCAGTGACTTAAGCGGGAGTTTCACCGGGGAGCTGTTTTTT. Translation: CATSDLSGSFTGELFF.

This chain uses TRBV18 with TRBJ1-1; D is perhaps TRBD1 (5 bases). Looked up from germline, CDR1 is KGHSH and CDR2 is LQKENI. The CDR3 runs 13 residues. V gave up 8 bases and J gave up 6 bases, with 16 bases separating them. The CDR3 loop is CASGAFQGPEAFF. In nucleotides, the CDR3 is TGTGCCAGCGGTGCCTTTCAGGGTCCTGAAGCTTTCTTT.

The table lists this clone with a few counts. The genes are TRBV24-1 and TRBJ1-2, with 8 bases identical to TRBD1. V shed 4 bases and J 4 bases; nucleotides not matched to a gene: 4. Germline V gene sequence: CDR1 KGHDR, CDR2 SFDVKD. There are 14 residues in the CDR3. DNA of the CDR3: TGTGCCACCAGTGACCGGACAGGGCGCTATGGCTACACCTTC. It is translated as CATSDRTGRYGYTF.

CDR3 DNA sequence: TGTGCCAGCAGCTTAGGAGGGTCTGGGGCCAACGTCCTGACTTTC. It yields the protein CASSLGGSGANVLTF. This chain uses TRBV7-2 with TRBJ2-6; TRBD2 is a possible D gene (5 bases). Germline CDR1 reads SGHTA; CDR2 reads FQGNSA. V was cut by 1 base and J by 1 base, with 5 bases left in between. CDR3 length: 15 residues.

This clone was detected once. J is TRBJ2-5 and V is TRBV6-5, with TRBD2 as a possible D gene (6 bases). Germline lookup yields CDR1 MNHEY and CDR2 SVGAGI. The CDR3 has 12 residues. Trimming took 6 bases from V and 5 from J, leaving 10 bases between them. CDR3 protein: CASSGSRETQYF. The CDR3 DNA sequence: TGTGCCAGCAGCGGGAGCCGGGAGACCCAGTACTTC.

V is TRBV23-1 and J is TRBJ1-2, with D tentatively TRBD1 (6 bases). TRBV23-1 is an open reading frame whose function is uncertain. The CDR3 loop spans 14 amino acids. V was shortened by 3 bases and J by 2 bases, with 10 bases between the two germline ends. In DNA form, the CDR3 reads TGCGCCAGCAGTCATCGTACAGGGAACTATGGCTACACCTTC. Encoded protein: CASSHRTGNYGYTF.

The rearrangement links TRBV19 to TRBJ1-4; D uncertain. Germline-derived CDR1 and CDR2 are LNHDA and SQIVND (reference sequence). The V gene lost 2 bases and the J gene lost 8 bases, with 9 bases spanning the gap. The CDR3 has 13 amino acids. The CDR3 region has the DNA TGTGCCAGTAGTATATTTTTAGAGGAAAAACTGTTTTTT. Its protein product is CASSIFLEEKLFF. Full variable domain (rest looked up from reference TRBV19 and TRBJ1-4): DGGITQSPKYLFRKEGQNVTLSCEQNLNHDAMYWYRQDPGQGLRLIYYSQIVNDFQKGDIAEGYSVSREKKESFPLTVTSAQKNPTAFYLCASSIFLEEKLFFGSGTQLSVL.

This chain connects TRBV5-1 to TRBJ2-1, with 7 nucleotides matching TRBD2. This CDR3 has 14 amino acids. V gave up 0 bases and J gave up 3 bases; unmatched junction bases: 0. The germline CDR1 and CDR2 sequences are SGHRS and YFSETQ. This CDR3 is CASSLGTSYNEQFF. CDR3 nucleotides: TGCGCCAGCAGCTTGGGGACTAGCTACAATGAGCAGTTCTTC.

V gene TRBV7-2 combines with J gene TRBJ2-3, with 7 nucleotides matching TRBD2. Looked up from germline, CDR1 is SGHTA and CDR2 is FQGNSA. The CDR3 has 18 residues. V was pared by 2 bases and J by 3 bases, with 14 bases of the junction left unmatched. CDR3 in amino acids: CASSLTSIAGIITDTQYF. CDR3 nucleotides: TGTGCCAGCAGCTTAACGTCCATAGCGGGCATAATTACAGATACGCAGTATTTT.

About this clone itself: This CDR3 is also generated by other DNA sequences in the sample. The chain employs TRBV9 and TRBJ2-2; maybe TRBD1 (6 bases). The V end was cut by 5 bases, the J end by 0 bases, with 8 bases between. The CDR3 consists of 14 residues. Germline CDR1 and CDR2: SGDLS and YYNGEE. Written as DNA, the CDR3 is TGTGCCAGCAGGGGACAAACGAACACCGGGGAGCTGTTTTTT. Translating it yields CASRGQTNTGELFF.

The sample holds a few counts of this clone. This chain uses TRBV11-3 with TRBJ1-1, with D possibly being TRBD1 (5 bases). The V end lost 1 base, the J end lost 1 base, and 10 bases lay between the germline ends. CDR1 SGHNT and CDR2 YENEEA come from the germline V gene. The CDR3 has 15 residues. The CDR3 here is CASSLGRGRNTEAFF. Here the CDR3 DNA reads TGTGCCAGCAGCTTAGGGAGGGGCCGGAACACTGAAGCTTTCTTT.

This chain uses TRBV28 with TRBJ2-2, with D perhaps matching TRBD1 or TRBD2 (5 bases each). CDR3 size: 12 residues. CDR1 is MDHEN and CDR2 is SYDVKM in the germline V gene. The CDR3 nucleotides are TGTGCTAGCGACAGGAACACCGGGGAGCTGTTTTTT. Translated, it gives CASDRNTGELFF.

The chain is built from TRBV11-3 and TRBJ2-1; 8 bases map to TRBD1. The CDR3 covers 16 residues. Germline assignment: CDR1 SGHNT and CDR2 YENEEA. With V trimmed by 1 base and J by 6 bases, 8 bases remained unmatched. In DNA, the CDR3 is TGTGCCAGCAGCTTAGTTGGGGCAGGGGGCGGCAATGAGCAGTTCTTC. Its translation: CASSLVGAGGGNEQFF.

The chain combines TRBV27 with TRBJ2-6; D is possibly TRBD1 (5 bases). CDR1 is MNHEY, CDR2 SMNVEV, per germline (reference sequence). Trimming shortened V by 3 bases and J by 2 bases, and 11 bases separated the two germline ends. The CDR3 extends over 16 amino acids. In DNA, the CDR3 is TGTGCCAGCAGTTTTTACAGGACACCTGGGGCCAACGTCCTGACTTTC. Its protein product is CASSFYRTPGANVLTF. Supplemented by reference TRBV27 and TRBJ2-6, the full variable domain reads EAQVTQNPRYLITVTGKKLTVTCSQNMNHEYMSWYRQDPGLGLRQIYYSMNVEVTDKGDVPEGYKVSRKEKRNFPLILESPSPNQTSLYFCASSFYRTPGANVLTFGAGSRLTVL.